This TCR beta chain was obtained from a study of blood T cell repertoires in COVID-19. Study information: Samples came from the United States, Italy and Spain, spanning acute and convalescent COVID-19. T cells, B-cell-depleted T cells, or PBMCs provided the cDNA or gDNA that served as material.

Sequencing used immunoSEQ multiplex PCR; TCRdb keeps in-frame clones, though not all of them. In the table there are 150,000 to 200,000 clones, approximately 80% of which are singletons. Between the trimmed V and J ends, which lost 5 bases and 0 bases, there was a span of 14 bases. Germline CDR1 and CDR2: KGHDR and SFDVKD. The CDR3 runs to 16 residues. Participants were aged 18 to 89 years, lived in 25 or so US areas, and enrolled virtually. Symptom resolution, clearance, or two negative PCRs marked the recovered donors of Cohort 3. The chain links TRBV24-1 to TRBJ2-3; D is uncertain. The sequence was obtained from a woman aged 50 to 60 who had recovered from COVID-19. The sequencing input was PBMCs or T cells enriched from blood (not recorded which). CDR3 sequence: CATSGSEASSTDTQYF. The CDR3 DNA sequence: TGTGCCACCAGTGGTTCCGAAGCATCTAGCACAGATACGCAGTATTTT.